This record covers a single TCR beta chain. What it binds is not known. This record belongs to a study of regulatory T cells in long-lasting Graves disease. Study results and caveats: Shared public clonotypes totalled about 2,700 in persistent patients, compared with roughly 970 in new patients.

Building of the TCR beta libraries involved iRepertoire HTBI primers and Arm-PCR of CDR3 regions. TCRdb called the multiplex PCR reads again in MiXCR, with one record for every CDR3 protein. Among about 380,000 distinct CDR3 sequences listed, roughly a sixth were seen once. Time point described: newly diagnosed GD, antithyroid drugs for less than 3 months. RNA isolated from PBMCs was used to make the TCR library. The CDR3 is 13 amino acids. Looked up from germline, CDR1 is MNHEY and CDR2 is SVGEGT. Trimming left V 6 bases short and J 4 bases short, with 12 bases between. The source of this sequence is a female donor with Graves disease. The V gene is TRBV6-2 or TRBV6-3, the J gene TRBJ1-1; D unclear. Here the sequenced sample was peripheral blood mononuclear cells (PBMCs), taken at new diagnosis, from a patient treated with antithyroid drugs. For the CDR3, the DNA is TGTGCCAGCAGACGACACGAGACCACTGAAGCTTTCTTT. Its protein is CASRRHETTEAFF.